A selection of T cell receptor beta chains follows, all from one sample in a study of CD8 T cells in ankylosing spondylitis. One entry per CDR3 protein results from TCRdb running MiXCR on the 5' RACE reads. Of 350,000 or so distinct CDR3 sequences detected, about 15% appear once; the ten largest clones hold 1.1%. Sequencing used blood, either unsorted or a sorted T cell fraction (not recorded which). The receptors come from a male donor with ankylosing spondylitis or in good health (not recorded which). Both conserved end residues are part of each CDR3. The D gene is left open where the match is weak. Where a row states a size, it is once, few, many or the class of an expanded clone; other rows omit it.

J	V	size	D	CDR3	DNA
TRBJ1-4	TRBV18	few	-	CASSPSSGEKLFF	TGTGCCAGCTCACCATCAAGCGGTGAAAAACTGTTTTTT
TRBJ2-4	TRBV5-1	-	-	CASSLVGGLAKNIQYF	TGCGCCAGCAGCTTGGTTGGGGGCCTAGCCAAAAACATTCAGTACTTC
TRBJ2-3	TRBV20-1	-	TRBD1	CSATLDRGGDTQYF	TGCAGTGCTACCCTAGACAGGGGAGGAGATACGCAGTATTTT
TRBJ2-5	TRBV20-1	-	TRBD2	CSARSLILAGQETQYF	TGCAGTGCTCGTAGTCTTATACTAGCGGGGCAAGAGACCCAGTACTTC
TRBJ1-2	TRBV27	-	TRBD1	CASSSEQGVLLNYGYTF	TGTGCCAGCAGCTCCGAACAGGGGGTATTGTTGAACTATGGCTACACCTTC
TRBJ2-2	TRBV27	few	-	CASTTGTIAPGELFF	TGTGCCAGTACCACCGGGACAATAGCCCCCGGGGAGCTGTTTTTT
TRBJ1-1	TRBV20-1	few	TRBD1	CSARDYRGGTEAFF	TGCAGTGCTAGAGATTACAGGGGGGGCACTGAAGCTTTCTTT
TRBJ1-1	TRBV5-1	many	-	CASSLGADKAFF	TGCGCCAGCAGCTTGGGGGCAGACAAAGCTTTCTTT
TRBJ2-7	TRBV11-3	few	-	CASSPGHVMREQYF	TGTGCCAGCAGCCCGGGACATGTGATGAGGGAGCAGTACTTC
TRBJ2-7	TRBV6-1	-	TRBD1	CASKPGQSYEQYF	TGTGCCAGCAAGCCGGGACAGTCCTACGAGCAGTACTTC
TRBJ2-1	TRBV3-1	-	-	CASSQGALSYNEQFF	TGTGCCAGCAGCCAAGGAGCCCTTTCCTACAATGAGCAGTTCTTC
TRBJ1-5	TRBV27	-	-	CASSYSAYQPQHF	TGTGCCAGCAGTTATTCCGCCTATCAGCCCCAGCATTTT
TRBJ2-1	TRBV5-1	-	TRBD2	CASSLEGLAGASYNEQFF	TGCGCCAGCAGCTTGGAGGGACTAGCGGGGGCCTCCTACAATGAGCAGTTCTTC
TRBJ2-5	TRBV12-3/TRBV12-4	many	-	CASSFGQRETQYF	TGTGCCAGCAGTTTTGGCCAGAGAGAGACCCAGTACTTC